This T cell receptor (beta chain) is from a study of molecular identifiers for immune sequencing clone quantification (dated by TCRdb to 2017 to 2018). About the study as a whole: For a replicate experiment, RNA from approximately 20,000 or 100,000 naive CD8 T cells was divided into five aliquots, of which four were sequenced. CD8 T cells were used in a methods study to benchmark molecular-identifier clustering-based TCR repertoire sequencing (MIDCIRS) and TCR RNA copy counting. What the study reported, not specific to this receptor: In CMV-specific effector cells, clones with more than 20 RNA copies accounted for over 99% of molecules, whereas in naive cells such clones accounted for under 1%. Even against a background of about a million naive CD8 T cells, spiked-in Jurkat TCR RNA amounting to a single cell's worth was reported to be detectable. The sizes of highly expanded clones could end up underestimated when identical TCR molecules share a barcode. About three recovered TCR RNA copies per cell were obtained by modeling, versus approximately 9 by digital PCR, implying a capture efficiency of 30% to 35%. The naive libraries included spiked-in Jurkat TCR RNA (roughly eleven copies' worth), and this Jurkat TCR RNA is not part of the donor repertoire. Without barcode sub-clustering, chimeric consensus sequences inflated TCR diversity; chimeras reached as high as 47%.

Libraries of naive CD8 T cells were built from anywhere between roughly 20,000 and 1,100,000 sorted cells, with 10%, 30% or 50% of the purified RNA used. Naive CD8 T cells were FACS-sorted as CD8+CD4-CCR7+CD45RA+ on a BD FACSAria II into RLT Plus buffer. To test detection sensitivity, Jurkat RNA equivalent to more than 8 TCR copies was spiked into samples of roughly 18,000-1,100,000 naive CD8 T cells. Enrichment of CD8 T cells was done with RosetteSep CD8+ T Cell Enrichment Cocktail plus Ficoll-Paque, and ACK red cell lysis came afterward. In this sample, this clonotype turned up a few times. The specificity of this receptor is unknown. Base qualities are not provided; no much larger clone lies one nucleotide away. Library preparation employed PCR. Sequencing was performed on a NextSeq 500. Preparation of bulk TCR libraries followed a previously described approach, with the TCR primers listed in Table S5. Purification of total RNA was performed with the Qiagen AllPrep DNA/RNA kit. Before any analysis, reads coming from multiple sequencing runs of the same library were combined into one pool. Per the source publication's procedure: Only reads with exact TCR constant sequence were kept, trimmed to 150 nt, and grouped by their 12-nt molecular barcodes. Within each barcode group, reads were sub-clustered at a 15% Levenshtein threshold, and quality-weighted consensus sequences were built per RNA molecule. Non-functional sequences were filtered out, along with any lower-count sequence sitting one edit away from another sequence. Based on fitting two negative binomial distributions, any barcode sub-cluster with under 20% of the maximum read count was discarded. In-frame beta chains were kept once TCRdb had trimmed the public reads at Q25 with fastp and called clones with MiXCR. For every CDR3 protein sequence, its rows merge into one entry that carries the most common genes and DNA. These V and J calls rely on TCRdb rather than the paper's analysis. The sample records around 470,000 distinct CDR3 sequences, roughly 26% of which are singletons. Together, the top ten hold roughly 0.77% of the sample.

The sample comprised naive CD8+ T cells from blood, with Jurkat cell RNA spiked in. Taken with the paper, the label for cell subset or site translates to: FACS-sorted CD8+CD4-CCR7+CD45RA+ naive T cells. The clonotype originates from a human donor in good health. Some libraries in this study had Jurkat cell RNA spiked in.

The CDR3: CASSYSTGGRLGYTF. The sequence in DNA is TGTGCCAGCAGTTACTCGACAGGGGGTCGTCTTGGCTACACCTTC. This receptor chain uses TRBV6-2 or TRBV6-3 and TRBJ1-2; TRBD1 lines up with 9 middle nucleotides. The CDR3 spans 15 residues, from the cysteine through the phenylalanine. Of the read, only the CDR3 DNA is kept; its 45 bases are in frame from base 1. In the germline V gene, CDR1 corresponds to MNHEY and CDR2 to SVGEGT. V trim: 0 bases; J trim: 7 bases; unmatched bases: 6.